Below, one T cell receptor (beta chain) is given with its context. The data originate from a study of brain T cells in children with intractable seizures. Sequencing was limited to surgery cases with top T cell transcript signatures in brain tissue. Pre-surgery treatment included at least one anti-epileptic drug. The V end was cut by 1 base, the J end by 6 bases, with 9 bases between. The CDR3 is 14 amino acids. Germline-derived CDR1 and CDR2 are LGHNA and YNFKEQ. Method: immunoSEQ multiplex PCR; TCRdb's copy keeps in-frame clones and lacks some. The sample yields about 76,000 clones, roughly 91% seen once.

The chain couples TRBV4-2 to TRBJ2-2, with D unclear. The source was peripheral blood, collected at surgery. This clonotype was obtained from a boy younger than two with tuberous sclerosis and intractable seizures. The CDR3 nucleotides read TGTGCCAGCAGCCAAGTCTCGCCGCCCGGGGAGCTGTTTTTT. Protein product: CASSQVSPPGELFF.